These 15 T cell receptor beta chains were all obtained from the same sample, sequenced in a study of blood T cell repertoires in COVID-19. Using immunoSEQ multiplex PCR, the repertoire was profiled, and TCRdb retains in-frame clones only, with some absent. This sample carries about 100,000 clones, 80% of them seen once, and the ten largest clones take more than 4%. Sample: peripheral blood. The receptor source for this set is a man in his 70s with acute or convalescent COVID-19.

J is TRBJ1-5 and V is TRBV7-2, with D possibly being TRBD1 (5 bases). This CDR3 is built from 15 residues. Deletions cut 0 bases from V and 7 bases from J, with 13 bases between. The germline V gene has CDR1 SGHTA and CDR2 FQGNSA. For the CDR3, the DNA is TGTGCCAGCAGCTTAGCATGGGGGGGTGGACAGCCCCAGCATTTT. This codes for CASSLAWGGGQPQHF.

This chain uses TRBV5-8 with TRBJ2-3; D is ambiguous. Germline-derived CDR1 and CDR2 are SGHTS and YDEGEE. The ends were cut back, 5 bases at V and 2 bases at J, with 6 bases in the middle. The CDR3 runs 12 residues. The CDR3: CASSSNTDTQYF. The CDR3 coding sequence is TGTGCCAGCAGTTCTAACACAGATACGCAGTATTTT.

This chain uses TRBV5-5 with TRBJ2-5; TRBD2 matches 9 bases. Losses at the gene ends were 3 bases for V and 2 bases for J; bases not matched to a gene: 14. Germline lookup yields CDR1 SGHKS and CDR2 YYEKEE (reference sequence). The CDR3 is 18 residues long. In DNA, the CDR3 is TGTGCCAGCAGCTCTGGATCGCCTAGCGGGAAACTACAAGAGACCCAGTACTTC. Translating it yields CASSSGSPSGKLQETQYF.

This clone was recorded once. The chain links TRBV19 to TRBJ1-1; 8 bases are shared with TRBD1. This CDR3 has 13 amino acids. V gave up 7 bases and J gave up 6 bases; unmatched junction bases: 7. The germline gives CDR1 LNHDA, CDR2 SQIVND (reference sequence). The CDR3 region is CASTEEGQAEAFF. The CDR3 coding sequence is TGTGCCAGTACCGAAGAGGGACAGGCTGAAGCTTTCTTT. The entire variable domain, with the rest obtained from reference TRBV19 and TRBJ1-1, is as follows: DGGITQSPKYLFRKEGQNVTLSCEQNLNHDAMYWYRQDPGQGLRLIYYSQIVNDFQKGDIAEGYSVSREKKESFPLTVTSAQKNPTAFYLCASTEEGQAEAFFGQGTRLTVV.

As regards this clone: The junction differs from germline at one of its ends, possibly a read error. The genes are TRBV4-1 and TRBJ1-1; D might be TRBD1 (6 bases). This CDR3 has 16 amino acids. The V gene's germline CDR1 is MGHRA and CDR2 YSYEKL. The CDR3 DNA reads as TGCGCCAGCAGCAAAGACCCAGGGGCTACCAACACTGAAGCTTTCTTT. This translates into CASSKDPGATNTEAFF.

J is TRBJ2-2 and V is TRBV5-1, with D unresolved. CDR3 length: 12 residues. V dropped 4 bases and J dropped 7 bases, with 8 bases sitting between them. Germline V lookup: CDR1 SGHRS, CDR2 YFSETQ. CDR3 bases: TGCGCCAGCAGCGTGGTCGGCGGGGAGCTGTTTTTT. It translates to CASSVVGGELFF. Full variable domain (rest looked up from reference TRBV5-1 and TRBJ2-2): KAGVTQTPRYLIKTRGQQVTLSCSPISGHRSVSWYQQTPGQGLQFLFEYFSETQRNKGNFPGRFSGRQFSNSRSEMNVSTLELGDSALYLCASSVVGGELFFGEGSRLTVL.

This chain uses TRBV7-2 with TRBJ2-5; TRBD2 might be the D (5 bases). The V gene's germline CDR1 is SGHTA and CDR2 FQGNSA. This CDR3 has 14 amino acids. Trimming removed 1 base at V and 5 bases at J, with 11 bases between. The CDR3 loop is CASSLGRRSETQYF. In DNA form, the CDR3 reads TGTGCCAGCAGCTTAGGGAGGAGGAGCGAGACCCAGTACTTC.

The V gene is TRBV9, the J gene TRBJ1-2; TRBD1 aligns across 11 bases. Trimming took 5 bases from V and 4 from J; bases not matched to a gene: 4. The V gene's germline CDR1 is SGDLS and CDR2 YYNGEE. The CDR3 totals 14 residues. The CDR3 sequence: CASRGDRGIYGYTF. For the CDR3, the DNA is TGTGCCAGCAGGGGGGACAGGGGGATCTATGGCTACACCTTC.

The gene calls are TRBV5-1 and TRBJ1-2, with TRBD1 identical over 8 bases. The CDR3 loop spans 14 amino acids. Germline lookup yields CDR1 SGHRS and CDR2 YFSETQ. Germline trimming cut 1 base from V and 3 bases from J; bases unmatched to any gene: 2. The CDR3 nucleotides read TGCGCCAGCAGCTTGTCAGGGGGCGACTATGGCTACACCTTC. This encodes CASSLSGGDYGYTF. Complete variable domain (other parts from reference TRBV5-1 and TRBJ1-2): KAGVTQTPRYLIKTRGQQVTLSCSPISGHRSVSWYQQTPGQGLQFLFEYFSETQRNKGNFPGRFSGRQFSNSRSEMNVSTLELGDSALYLCASSLSGGDYGYTFGSGTRLTVV.

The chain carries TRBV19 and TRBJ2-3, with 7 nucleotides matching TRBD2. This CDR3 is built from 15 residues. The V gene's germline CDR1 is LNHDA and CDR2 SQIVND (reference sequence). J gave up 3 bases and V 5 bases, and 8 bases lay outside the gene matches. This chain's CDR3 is CASSPRWGGTDTQYF. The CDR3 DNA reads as TGTGCCAGTAGTCCAAGGTGGGGAGGGACAGATACGCAGTATTTT.

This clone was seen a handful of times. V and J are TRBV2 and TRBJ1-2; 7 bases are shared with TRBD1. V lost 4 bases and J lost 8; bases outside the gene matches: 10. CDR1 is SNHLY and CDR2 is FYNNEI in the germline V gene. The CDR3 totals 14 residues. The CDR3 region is CASSVEGAFKGYTF. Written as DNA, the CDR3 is TGTGCCAGCAGTGTCGAGGGGGCTTTTAAAGGCTACACCTTC.

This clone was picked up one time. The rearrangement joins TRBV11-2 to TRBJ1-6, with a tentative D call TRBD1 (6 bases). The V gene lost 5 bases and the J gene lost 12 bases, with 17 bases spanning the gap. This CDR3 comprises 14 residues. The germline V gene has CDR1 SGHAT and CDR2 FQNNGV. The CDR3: CASSQQGGGQPLHF. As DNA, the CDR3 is TGTGCCAGCAGCCAACAGGGAGGGGGGCAACCCCTCCACTTT.

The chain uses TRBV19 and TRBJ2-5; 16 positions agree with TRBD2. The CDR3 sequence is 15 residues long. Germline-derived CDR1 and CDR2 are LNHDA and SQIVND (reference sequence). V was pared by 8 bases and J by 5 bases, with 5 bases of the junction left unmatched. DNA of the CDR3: TGTGCCAGTGGGACTAGCGGGGGGGCGTGGGAGACCCAGTACTTC. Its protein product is CASGTSGGAWETQYF.

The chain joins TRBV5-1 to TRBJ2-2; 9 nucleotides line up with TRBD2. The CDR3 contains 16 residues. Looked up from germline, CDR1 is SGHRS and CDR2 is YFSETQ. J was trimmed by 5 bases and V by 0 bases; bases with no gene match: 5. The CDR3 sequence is CASSLGAGGTTGELFF. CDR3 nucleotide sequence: TGCGCCAGCAGCTTGGGAGCGGGGGGTACGACCGGGGAGCTGTTTTTT.

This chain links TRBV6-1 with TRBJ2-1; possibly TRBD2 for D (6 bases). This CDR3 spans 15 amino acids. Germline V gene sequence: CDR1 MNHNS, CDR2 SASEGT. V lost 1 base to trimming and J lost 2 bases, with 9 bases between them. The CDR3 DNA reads TGTGCCAGCAGTGAAGATGCGGGGACCTACAATGAGCAGTTCTTC. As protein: CASSEDAGTYNEQFF.